Below are 15 T cell receptor beta chains sequenced from a single sample in a study of cytomegalovirus exposure and HLA in healthy donors. The PCR made use of 60 Vbeta and 13 Jbeta primers. Using immunoSEQ multiplex PCR, the repertoire was profiled, and TCRdb retains in-frame clones only, with some absent. This table has tens of thousands of clones, 60% to 85% appearing once. Sequenced material: PBMCs. Receptors originate from a man aged 18 to 35 in good health and CMV-seropositive.

The chain is built from TRBV5-7 and TRBJ2-5; 7 bases line up with TRBD1. TRBV5-7 is assigned to the ORF class and has an uncertain function. CDR3 length: 13 amino acids. V was pared by 6 bases and J by 4 bases, with 6 bases of the junction left unmatched. The CDR3 coding sequence is TGTGCCAGCATAAAAAAGGGGGCAGAGACCCAGTACTTC. This translates into CASIKKGAETQYF.

The rearrangement uses TRBV2 and TRBJ2-6; a weak D match, TRBD1 (5 bases). CDR3 length equals 16 residues. Trimming took 6 bases from V and 2 from J, leaving 14 bases between them. Looked up from germline, CDR1 is SNHLY and CDR2 is FYNNEI. This CDR3 is CASSLNSGTGANVLTF. The CDR3 nucleotides read TGTGCCAGCAGCTTAAACTCAGGGACTGGGGCCAACGTCCTGACTTTC.

CDR3 DNA sequence: TGTGCCAGCACACGGGACAGGGGGTCCCCTCGGGCTGAAGCTTTCTTT. This gives the protein CASTRDRGSPRAEAFF. This chain links TRBV7-8 with TRBJ1-1; 11 bases are shared with TRBD1. CDR1 and CDR2 (germline): SGHVS, FQNEAQ. This CDR3 has 16 residues. With V trimmed by 7 bases and J by 6 bases, 13 bases remained unmatched. Full variable domain (rest looked up from reference TRBV7-8 and TRBJ1-1): GAGVSQSPRYKVAKRGQDVALRCDPISGHVSLFWYQQALGQGPEFLTYFQNEAQLDKSGLPSDRFFAERPEGSVSTLKIQRTQQEDSAVYLCASTRDRGSPRAEAFFGQGTRLTVV.

This clone was counted between two and nine times. The chain couples TRBV19 to TRBJ1-1; D ambiguous. Germline CDR1 is LNHDA and CDR2 is SQIVND (reference sequence). V lost 7 bases and J 4 bases, leaving 10 bases between the germline ends. The CDR3 is 12 residues long. As DNA, the CDR3 is TGTGCCAGTAAAAACACGGGCACTGAAGCTTTCTTT. Protein: CASKNTGTEAFF. Together with reference TRBV19 and TRBJ1-1, the CDR3 gives the full variable domain: DGGITQSPKYLFRKEGQNVTLSCEQNLNHDAMYWYRQDPGQGLRLIYYSQIVNDFQKGDIAEGYSVSREKKESFPLTVTSAQKNPTAFYLCASKNTGTEAFFGQGTRLTVV.

The CDR3 nucleotides read TGTGCCACCAGCGGATTACAGCAACCTAGCAATCAGCCCCAGCATTTT. Protein: CATSGLQQPSNQPQHF. The chain employs TRBV15 and TRBJ1-5; D is ambiguous. The V gene's germline CDR1 is LNHNV and CDR2 YYDKDF (reference sequence). The CDR3 totals 16 residues. Deletions cut 5 bases from V and 0 bases from J, with 14 bases between.

This chain connects TRBV28 to TRBJ1-1; 8 bases map to TRBD1. The germline V gene has CDR1 MDHEN and CDR2 SYDVKM. Germline trimming cut 5 bases from V and 1 base from J; bases unmatched to any gene: 6. The CDR3 totals 15 residues. CDR3 protein: CASSPGGTGNTEAFF. The CDR3 DNA reads TGTGCCAGCAGTCCAGGGGGCACAGGGAACACTGAAGCTTTCTTT.

V is TRBV29-1 and J is TRBJ2-3; D is ambiguous. Germline CDR1 SQVTM, CDR2 ANQGSEA. V lost 4 bases and J 4 bases, leaving 12 bases between the germline ends. The CDR3 totals 13 residues. The CDR3 loop reads CSVGRDSSDTQYF. CDR3 nucleotide sequence: TGCAGCGTTGGGCGAGATAGCTCAGATACGCAGTATTTT.

The chain employs TRBV5-6 and TRBJ2-1; TRBD2 aligns across 7 bases. The CDR3 has 15 amino acids. The V segment lost 4 bases and the J segment 4 bases; nucleotides outside the gene matches: 8. CDR1 and CDR2 from the germline V gene are SGHDT and YYEEEE. CDR3 residues: CASSLGLDSYNEQFF. CDR3 sequence (DNA): TGTGCCAGCAGCCTAGGACTAGATTCGTACAATGAGCAGTTCTTC.

J is TRBJ2-2 and V is TRBV25-1; no reliable D call. The V gene's germline CDR1 is MGHDK and CDR2 SYGVNS. Trimming took off 3 bases at V and 4 bases at J, with 6 bases between the two ends. CDR3 length: 13 residues. In DNA form, the CDR3 reads TGTGCCAGCAGTGAGAAGAGCACCGGGGAGCTGTTTTTT. It translates to CASSEKSTGELFF.

The chain employs TRBV6-4 and TRBJ2-7; weak D call: TRBD1 (6 bases). V shed 8 bases and J shed 3 bases, with 11 bases lying between them. Per the germline V gene, CDR1 is MRHNA and CDR2 is SNTAGT. The CDR3 length is 12 residues. The CDR3 spells CASFWTDYEQYF. Here the CDR3 DNA reads TGTGCCAGCTTTTGGACAGACTACGAGCAGTACTTC.

The chain joins TRBV6-5 to TRBJ2-5, with 7 bases matching TRBD2. V was pared by 11 bases and J by 2 bases, with 11 bases of the junction left unmatched. The CDR3 covers 14 residues. The germline V gene has CDR1 MNHEY and CDR2 SVGAGI. CDR3 residues: CASAVGGNQETQYF. The CDR3 DNA is TGTGCCTCCGCAGTGGGGGGGAATCAAGAGACCCAGTACTTC.

This clone was observed a few times. The chain employs TRBV14 and TRBJ1-1; weak D call: TRBD1 (5 bases). The CDR3 is 16 amino acids. Deletions cut 1 base from V and 3 bases from J, with 15 bases between. Germline-derived CDR1 and CDR2 are SGHDN and FVKESK. CDR3 in amino acids: CASSQGRGLRDTEAFF. DNA of the CDR3: TGTGCCAGCAGCCAAGGCCGGGGGTTGAGGGACACTGAAGCTTTCTTT.

The chain employs TRBV5-1 and TRBJ1-5; D is ambiguous. Trimming cost V 0 bases and J 7 bases, with 11 bases left between them. The CDR3 contains 14 residues. Looked up from germline, CDR1 is SGHRS and CDR2 is YFSETQ. CDR3: CASSLAAGSQPQHF. CDR3 nucleotides: TGCGCCAGCAGCTTGGCCGCGGGATCCCAGCCCCAGCATTTT.

The chain couples TRBV7-9 to TRBJ2-5, with 8 nucleotides matching TRBD2. Per the germline V gene, CDR1 is SEHNR and CDR2 is FQNEAQ (reference sequence). Trimming cost V 8 bases and J 1 base; bases outside gene matches: 12. The CDR3 sequence is 16 residues long. The CDR3 protein is CASAPQASGPQETQYF. The CDR3 DNA is TGTGCCAGCGCCCCCCAGGCTAGCGGGCCCCAAGAGACCCAGTACTTC.

The chain combines TRBV11-3 with TRBJ2-7; the match to TRBD1 covers 7 bases. The CDR3 length is 14 residues. Germline V lookup: CDR1 SGHNT, CDR2 YENEEA. Trimming took 5 bases from V and 2 from J; bases not matched to a gene: 6. The CDR3 sequence is CASSLRGTAYEQYF. In nucleotides, the CDR3 is TGTGCCAGCAGCCTCAGAGGGACAGCCTACGAGCAGTACTTC.